The 3 T cell receptor beta chains given below trace back to one sample, sequenced in a study of spatial heterogeneity in lung cancer. Time point reported: sample taken at primary tumor resection. TCRdb reprocessed the 5' RACE reads with MiXCR, giving one entry per CDR3 protein. Of about 2,800 distinct CDR3 sequences listed, roughly 8.5% were seen once; the top ten hold 21%. Sequencing used normal lung tissue next to the tumor, obtained at surgery. The receptors derive from a female donor with early-stage non-small cell lung cancer.

In its sample, this clonotype is medium-sized. No DNA is shown, since the ends of the CDR3 on it are uncertain; the CDR3 is the one TCRdb lists. This rearrangement joins TRBV23-1 to TRBJ1-6; TRBD1 is the table's D call and was not checked against the DNA. TRBV23-1 has ORF status, its function being uncertain. The CDR3 region is 18 residues in length, termini included. The CDR3 region is CASSQSRFQGYGIHPSTF.

This clonotype was detected only a few times. V gene TRBV18 combines with J gene TRBJ2-7; D might be TRBD1 (6 bases). This CDR3 is 13 amino acids long. The V end was cut by 5 bases, the J end by 0 bases, with 8 bases between. The germline gives CDR1 KGHSH, CDR2 LQKENI. CDR3 sequence: CASSKQGSYEQYF. CDR3 coding DNA: TGTGCCAGCTCAAAACAGGGCTCCTACGAGCAGTACTTC. The full variable domain, its missing parts supplied by reference TRBV18 and TRBJ2-7, is NAGVMQNPRHLVRRRGQEARLRCSPMKGHSHVYWYRQLPEEGLKFMVYLQKENIIDESGMPKERFSAEFPKEGPSILRIQQVVRGDSAAYFCASSKQGSYEQYFGPGTRLTVT.

Sample share makes this clonotype medium-sized. The chain links TRBV7-2 to TRBJ2-3, with 15 positions matching TRBD2. This CDR3 contains 15 residues. V lost 7 bases and J lost 6; bases outside the gene matches: 5. Per germline, CDR1 SGHTA and CDR2 FQGNSA. This CDR3 is CASTGLAGGGDTQYF. CDR3 sequence (DNA): TGTGCCAGCACCGGACTAGCGGGAGGGGGGGATACGCAGTATTTT.